This T cell receptor beta chain was observed in a study of T-cell memory formation after mild COVID-19 (dated by TCRdb to the early 2020s). Regarding the complete study: TCR sequence clusters from the two donors were largely donor specific. In a couple of donors, T-cell clones that expanded and contracted after mild COVID-19 were followed by sequencing TCRalpha and TCRbeta repertoires longitudinally. Two young, previously healthy adult volunteers, one female and one male, were included in the cohort. Beyond this particular receptor, the publication reports: Contracting CD4+ clones turned up mainly in the CM and EM memory subsets, whereas EMRA was where CD8+ clones were enriched. Clones contracting from day 15 to 85 had balanced CD4/CD8 phenotypes, while a second wave expanding from day 15 to 37 was biased towards CD4+. Some responding clones were detected in pre-infection memory, which suggested that pre-existing cross-reactive memory T cells had joined the SARS-CoV-2 response. SARS-CoV-2 specificity of the second-wave clones peaking on day 37 was not confirmed. The study covered only a couple of mild cases, and larger cohorts including severe cases with pre-infection samples were considered necessary.

Ficoll-Paque density gradient centrifugation was used to isolate PBMCs. Reads for this sample came from an Illumina NovaSeq 6000. Using 5'RACE with constant-segment primers, TCRalpha and TCRbeta cDNA libraries were constructed, with sample barcodes and unique molecular identifiers added in the process. Trizol reagent was used to extract RNA from every sample. Amplification of the libraries took two PCR steps, and the second step added a second sample barcode plus Illumina TruSeq adapters. Sequencing of libraries was performed on an Illumina NovaSeq with 2 x 150 bp paired-end reads. The original methods were these. The reads were demultiplexed and collapsed into UMI-guided consensus sequences using migec v1.2.7. With mixcr v2.1.11, UMI consensuses were aligned to TRA and TRB V and J templates and assembled into clonotypes. A clonotype was counted as expanded or contracted only when both edgeR and NoisET called the clonotype significant, with the noise models trained on biological replicates. For edgeR calls, the thresholds were a false discovery rate-adjusted p below 0.01 and a log2 fold-change of 1. PCA with hierarchical clustering of max-normalized trajectories of the 1000 most abundant clonotypes was used as exploratory dynamics analysis. The CD4 or CD8 phenotype of responding clones was assigned using the separately sequenced CD4+ and CD8+ repertoires. TCRdb took the public reads, trimmed them with fastp at Q25, ran MiXCR for clone calling and kept in-frame beta chains. Duplicate CDR3 protein sequences are folded into a single record with the most common DNA and genes. For this entry, the V and J calls and clone size follow TCRdb and not the study's own pipeline. For this sample there are about 440,000 distinct CDR3 sequences; roughly 20% appear just once. Around 9.2% of the sample is in the top ten clones.

With regard to this clonotype: Its antigen is still unknown. No base quality information exists; no much larger clone differs at one position.

The sequence was collected from an adult woman who had mild COVID-19 (a few samples of this study predate the infection). The sample titles of this study are shuffled in the database, so cell type and time point are left out; the donor was told from shared clones. Material: PBMCs or a T cell subset sorted from them (not recorded which).

The CDR3 region: CASSPGTSSTDTQYF. The nucleotide sequence is TGTGCCAGCAGCCCCGGGACTTCTAGCACAGATACGCAGTATTTT. This receptor chain uses TRBV18 and TRBJ2-3; perhaps TRBD2 is the D gene, with 6 bases matching. V lost 8 bases and J lost 0 bases; the stretch between them is 15 bases long. From the germline V gene, CDR1 is KGHSH and CDR2 is LQKENI. The CDR3 numbers 15 residues from cysteine through phenylalanine. Only the CDR3 portion is preserved as DNA: 45 bases, with reading frame beginning at the first base.